This TCR beta chain comes out of a study of T cells expressing NK-cell markers. Making the TCR beta cDNA relied on 5'RACE template switching with UMIs. TCRdb reprocessed the 5' RACE reads; each CDR3 protein has one entry and no DNA is given. The sample has 350,000 to 450,000 distinct CDR3 sequences; the top ten hold around 5.3%. The CDR3 length is 17 residues. Germline lookup yields CDR1 MNHNS and CDR2 SASEGT. Sequenced material: blood T cells: a sorted CD56 or NKG2C T cell subset, CD4+ or CD8+ T cells, or bulk PBMC T cells (not recorded which). This TCR derives from a man between 18 and 69 years old in good health. The V and J genes are TRBV6-1 and TRBJ2-3. CDR3 protein: CASNPATKDGSTDTQYF.